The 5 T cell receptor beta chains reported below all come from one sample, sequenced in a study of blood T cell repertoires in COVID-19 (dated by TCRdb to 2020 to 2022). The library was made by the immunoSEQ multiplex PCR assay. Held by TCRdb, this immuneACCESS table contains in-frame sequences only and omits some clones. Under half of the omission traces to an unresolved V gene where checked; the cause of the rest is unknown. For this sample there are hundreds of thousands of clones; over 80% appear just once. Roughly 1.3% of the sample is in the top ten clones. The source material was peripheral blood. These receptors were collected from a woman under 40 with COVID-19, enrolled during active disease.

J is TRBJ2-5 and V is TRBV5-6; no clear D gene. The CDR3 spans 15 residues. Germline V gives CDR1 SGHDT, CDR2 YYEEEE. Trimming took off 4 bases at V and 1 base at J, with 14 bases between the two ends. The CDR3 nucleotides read TGTGCCAGCAGCCCCAGCATAGCCCTCCAAGAGACCCAGTACTTC. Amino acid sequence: CASSPSIALQETQYF.

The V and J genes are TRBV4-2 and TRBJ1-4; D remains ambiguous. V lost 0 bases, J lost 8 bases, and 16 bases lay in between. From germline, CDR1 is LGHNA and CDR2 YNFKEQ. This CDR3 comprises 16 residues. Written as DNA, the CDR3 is TGTGCCAGCAGCCAAGAACCACAGCTGACGACGGAAAAACTGTTTTTT. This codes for CASSQEPQLTTEKLFF.

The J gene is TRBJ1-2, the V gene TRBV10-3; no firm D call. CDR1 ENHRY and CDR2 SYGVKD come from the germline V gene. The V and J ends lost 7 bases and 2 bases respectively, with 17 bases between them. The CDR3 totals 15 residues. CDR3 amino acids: CAIKGPTPGNYGYTF. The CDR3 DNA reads TGTGCCATCAAAGGCCCCACCCCGGGGAACTATGGCTACACCTTC.

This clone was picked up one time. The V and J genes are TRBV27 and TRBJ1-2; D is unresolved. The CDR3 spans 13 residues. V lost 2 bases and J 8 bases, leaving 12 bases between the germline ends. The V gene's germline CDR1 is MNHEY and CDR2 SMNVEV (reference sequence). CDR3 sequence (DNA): TGTGCCAGCAGTTTAACGCCCCGGTGGGGCTACACCTTC. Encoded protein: CASSLTPRWGYTF.

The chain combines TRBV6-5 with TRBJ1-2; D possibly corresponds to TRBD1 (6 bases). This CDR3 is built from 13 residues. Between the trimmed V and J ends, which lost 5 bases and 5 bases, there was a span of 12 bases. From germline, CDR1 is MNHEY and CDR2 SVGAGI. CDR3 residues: CASSPGTHYGYTF. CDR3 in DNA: TGTGCCAGCAGTCCCGGGACACATTATGGCTACACCTTC.